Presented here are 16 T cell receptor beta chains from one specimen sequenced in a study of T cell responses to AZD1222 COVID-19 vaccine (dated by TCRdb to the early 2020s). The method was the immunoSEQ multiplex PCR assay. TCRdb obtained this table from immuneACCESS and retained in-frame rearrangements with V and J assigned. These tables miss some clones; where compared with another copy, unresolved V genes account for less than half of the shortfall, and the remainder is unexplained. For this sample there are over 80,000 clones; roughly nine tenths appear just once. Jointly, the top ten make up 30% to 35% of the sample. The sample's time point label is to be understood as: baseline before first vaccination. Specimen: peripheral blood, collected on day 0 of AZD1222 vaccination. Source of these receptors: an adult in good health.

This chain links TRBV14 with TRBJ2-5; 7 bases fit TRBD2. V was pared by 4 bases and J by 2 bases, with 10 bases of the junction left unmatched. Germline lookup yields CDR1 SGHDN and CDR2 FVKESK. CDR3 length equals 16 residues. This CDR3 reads CASSPHLGLEQETQYF. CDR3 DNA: TGTGCCAGCAGCCCTCATCTCGGACTAGAACAAGAGACCCAGTACTTC.

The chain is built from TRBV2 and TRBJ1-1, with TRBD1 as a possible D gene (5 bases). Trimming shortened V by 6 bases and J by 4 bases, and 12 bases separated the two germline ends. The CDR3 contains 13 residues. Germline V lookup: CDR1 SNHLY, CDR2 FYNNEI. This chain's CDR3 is CASSGGWATEAFF. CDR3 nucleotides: TGTGCCAGCAGCGGGGGGTGGGCCACTGAAGCTTTCTTT.

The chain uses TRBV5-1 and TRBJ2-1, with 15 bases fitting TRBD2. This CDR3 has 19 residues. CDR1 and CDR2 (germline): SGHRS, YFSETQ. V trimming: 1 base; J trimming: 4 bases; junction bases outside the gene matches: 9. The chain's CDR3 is CASSLPSGTSGRYYNEQFF. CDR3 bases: TGCGCCAGCAGCTTGCCATCTGGGACTAGCGGGAGGTATTACAATGAGCAGTTCTTC.

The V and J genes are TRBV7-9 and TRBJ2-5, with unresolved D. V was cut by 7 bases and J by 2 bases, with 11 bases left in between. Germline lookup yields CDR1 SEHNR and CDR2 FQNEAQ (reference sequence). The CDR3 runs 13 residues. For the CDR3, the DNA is TGTGCCAGCATCATGGTTGGACAAGAGACCCAGTACTTC. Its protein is CASIMVGQETQYF.

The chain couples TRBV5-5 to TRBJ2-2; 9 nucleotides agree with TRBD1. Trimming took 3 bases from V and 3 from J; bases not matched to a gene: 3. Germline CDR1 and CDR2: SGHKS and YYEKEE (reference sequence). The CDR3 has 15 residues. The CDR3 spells CASSSDRGYTGELFF. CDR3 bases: TGTGCCAGCAGCTCGGACAGGGGCTACACCGGGGAGCTGTTTTTT.

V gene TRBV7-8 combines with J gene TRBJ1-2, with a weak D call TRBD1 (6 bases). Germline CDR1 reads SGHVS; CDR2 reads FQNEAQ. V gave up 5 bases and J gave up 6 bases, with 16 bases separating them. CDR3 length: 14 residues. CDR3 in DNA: TGTGCCAGCAGCGGCTCCGGGGGGCCCGATGGCTACACCTTC. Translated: CASSGSGGPDGYTF.

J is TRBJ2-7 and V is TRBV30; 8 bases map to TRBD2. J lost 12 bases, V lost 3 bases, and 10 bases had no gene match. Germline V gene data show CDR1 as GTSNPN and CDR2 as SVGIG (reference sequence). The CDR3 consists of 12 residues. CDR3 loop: CAWRVAGKLAYF. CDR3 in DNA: TGTGCCTGGAGGGTAGCGGGAAAGCTTGCGTACTTC.

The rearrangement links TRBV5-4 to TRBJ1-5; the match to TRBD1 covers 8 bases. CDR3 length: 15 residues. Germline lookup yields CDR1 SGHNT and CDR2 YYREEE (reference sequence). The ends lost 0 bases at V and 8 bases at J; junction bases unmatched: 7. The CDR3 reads CASSLDRGIQEPQHF. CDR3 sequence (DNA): TGTGCCAGCAGCTTGGACAGGGGGATTCAGGAGCCCCAGCATTTT.

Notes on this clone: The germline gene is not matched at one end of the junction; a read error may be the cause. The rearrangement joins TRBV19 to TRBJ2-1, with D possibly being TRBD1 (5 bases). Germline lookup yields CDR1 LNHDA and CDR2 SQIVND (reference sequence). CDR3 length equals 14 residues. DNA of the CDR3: TGTGCCAGCCGAGAGCAGGGTTCCTTCAATGAGCAGTTCTTC. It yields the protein CASREQGSFNEQFF.

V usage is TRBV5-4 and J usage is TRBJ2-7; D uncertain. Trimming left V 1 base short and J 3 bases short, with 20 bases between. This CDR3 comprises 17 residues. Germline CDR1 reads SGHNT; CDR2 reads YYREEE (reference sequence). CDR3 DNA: TGTGCCAGCAGCTTGTACTTCCTGGCAGGCACCAACTACGAGCAGTACTTC. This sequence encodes CASSLYFLAGTNYEQYF.

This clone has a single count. The CDR3 sequence is CASSDGGSLRGEQFF. The CDR3 nucleotides are TGTGCCAGCAGTGACGGCGGGAGTCTGAGGGGTGAGCAGTTCTTC. The chain is built from TRBV2 and TRBJ2-1, with 7 bases aligning to TRBD2. V lost 3 bases and J lost 9; bases outside the gene matches: 11. The V gene's germline CDR1 is SNHLY and CDR2 FYNNEI. The CDR3 spans 15 residues.

CDR3 amino acids: CAISESGGEQYF. Written as DNA, the CDR3 is TGTGCCATCAGTGAGTCGGGGGGCGAGCAGTACTTC. The chain carries TRBV10-3 and TRBJ2-7; maybe TRBD2 (6 bases). In germline, CDR1 is ENHRY, CDR2 SYGVKD. This CDR3 spans 12 amino acids. Trimming shortened V by 0 bases and J by 6 bases, and 6 bases separated the two germline ends.

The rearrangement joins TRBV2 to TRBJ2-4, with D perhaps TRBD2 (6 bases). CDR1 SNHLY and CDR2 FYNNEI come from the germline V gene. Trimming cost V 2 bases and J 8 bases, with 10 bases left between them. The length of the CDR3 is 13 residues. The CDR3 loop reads CASSETWEDIQYF. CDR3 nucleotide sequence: TGTGCCAGCAGTGAAACTTGGGAGGACATTCAGTACTTC.

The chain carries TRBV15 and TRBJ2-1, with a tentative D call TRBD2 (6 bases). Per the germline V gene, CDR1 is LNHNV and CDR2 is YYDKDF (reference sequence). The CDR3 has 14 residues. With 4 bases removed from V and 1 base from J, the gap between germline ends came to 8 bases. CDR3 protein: CATSTGESYNEQFF. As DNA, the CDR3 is TGTGCCACCAGCACGGGAGAATCCTACAATGAGCAGTTCTTC.

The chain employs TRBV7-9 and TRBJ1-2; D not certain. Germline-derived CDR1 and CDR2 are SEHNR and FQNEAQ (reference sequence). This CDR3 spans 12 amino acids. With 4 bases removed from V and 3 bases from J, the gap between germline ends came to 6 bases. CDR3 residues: CASSSGDYGYTF. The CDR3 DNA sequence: TGTGCCAGCAGCTCTGGCGACTATGGCTACACCTTC.

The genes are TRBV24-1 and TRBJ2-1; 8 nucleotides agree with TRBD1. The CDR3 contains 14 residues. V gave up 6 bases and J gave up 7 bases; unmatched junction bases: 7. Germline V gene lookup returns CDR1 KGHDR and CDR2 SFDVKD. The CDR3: CATSSSGGRNEQFF. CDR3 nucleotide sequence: TGTGCCACCAGTTCATCAGGGGGCCGAAATGAGCAGTTCTTC.